This passage covers 10 T cell receptor beta chains from one sample sequenced in a study of blood T cell repertoires in COVID-19. TCRdb's copy holds only in-frame clones and misses some; the assay was immunoSEQ multiplex PCR. Of about 32,000 clones listed, about 91% are singletons. The sequencing sample was made of peripheral blood. The receptors come from a woman aged 70-85 years with active COVID-19.

The rearrangement uses TRBV5-4 and TRBJ2-1, with a tentative D call TRBD2 (6 bases). Germline V lookup: CDR1 SGHNT, CDR2 YYREEE (reference sequence). The CDR3 has 14 residues. V was shortened by 3 bases and J by 10 bases, with 17 bases between the two germline ends. The DNA of the CDR3 is TGTGCCAGCAGCTGGGAATTGACGGAGGGGGAGCAGTTCTTC. Protein sequence: CASSWELTEGEQFF.

This chain links TRBV9 with TRBJ2-1; perhaps TRBD2 as D (7 bases). Germline CDR1 is SGDLS and CDR2 is YYNGEE. Trimming stripped 4 bases from V and 6 bases from J, with 20 bases between. CDR3 length: 16 amino acids. CDR3 protein: CASSLPLGGAGNEQFF. CDR3 DNA sequence: TGTGCCAGCAGCCTCCCCCTGGGGGGGGCCGGCAATGAGCAGTTCTTC. Full variable domain (missing parts from reference TRBV9 and TRBJ2-1): DSGVTQTPKHLITATGQRVTLRCSPRSGDLSVYWYQQSLDQGLQFLIQYYNGEERAKGNILERFSAQQFPDLHSELNLSSLELGDSALYFCASSLPLGGAGNEQFFGPGTRLTVL.

The chain uses TRBV5-6 and TRBJ1-2; 7 nucleotides line up with TRBD1. Germline V gene data show CDR1 as SGHDT and CDR2 as YYEEEE. This CDR3 contains 15 residues. With 0 bases clipped from V and 2 bases from J, the junction kept 4 bases outside the gene matches. Written as DNA, the CDR3 is TGTGCCAGCAGCTTGGTCTCGGGACAGAACTATGGCTACACCTTC. Translated: CASSLVSGQNYGYTF.

The genes are TRBV5-1 and TRBJ2-7; the match to TRBD2 covers 9 bases. Unmatched junction bases numbered 2, after V lost 1 base and J lost 0 bases. The CDR3 totals 15 residues. Germline CDR1 reads SGHRS; CDR2 reads YFSETQ. This chain's CDR3 is CASSLLAGFSYEQYF. In nucleotides, the CDR3 is TGCGCCAGCAGCTTGCTAGCGGGGTTCTCCTACGAGCAGTACTTC.

This clone has a single count. J is TRBJ1-5 and V is TRBV19; D gene uncertain. The germline V gene has CDR1 LNHDA and CDR2 SQIVND (reference sequence). Trimming took off 1 base at V and 0 bases at J, with 7 bases between the two ends. The CDR3 contains 15 residues. The CDR3 protein is CASSIAGYSNQPQHF. The CDR3 nucleotides read TGTGCCAGTAGTATAGCGGGGTATAGCAATCAGCCCCAGCATTTT.

J is TRBJ1-6 and V is TRBV5-1; TRBD1 is a possible D gene (5 bases). V was cut by 2 bases and J by 6 bases, with 9 bases left in between. CDR1 and CDR2 (germline): SGHRS, YFSETQ. The CDR3 contains 14 residues. CDR3 sequence (DNA): TGCGCCAGCAGCTTCGGGGGAACTAATTCACCCCTCCACTTT. Its translation: CASSFGGTNSPLHF.

The rearrangement joins TRBV11-3 to TRBJ2-7; 13 nucleotides agree with TRBD2. The germline gives CDR1 SGHNT, CDR2 YENEEA. With 5 bases clipped from V and 3 bases from J, the junction kept 16 bases outside the gene matches. The CDR3 sequence is 19 residues long. The CDR3 DNA follows: TGTGCCAGCAGCCCAGGTAAAGGTTGGACTAGCGGGGGACTCTACGAGCAGTACTTC. Translation: CASSPGKGWTSGGLYEQYF.

The J gene is TRBJ2-3, the V gene TRBV18, with 13 bases matching TRBD2. The CDR3 sequence is 17 residues long. After removal of 2 bases from V and 1 base from J, the junction contained 3 bases not matched to a gene. From germline, CDR1 is KGHSH and CDR2 LQKENI. The CDR3 is CASSPTSGGAGTDTQYF. DNA of the CDR3: TGTGCCAGCTCACCAACTAGCGGGGGGGCCGGCACAGATACGCAGTATTTT. The entire variable domain, with the rest obtained from reference TRBV18 and TRBJ2-3, is as follows: NAGVMQNPRHLVRRRGQEARLRCSPMKGHSHVYWYRQLPEEGLKFMVYLQKENIIDESGMPKERFSAEFPKEGPSILRIQQVVRGDSAAYFCASSPTSGGAGTDTQYFGPGTRLTVL.

In this sample, this clone turned up a few times. This chain joins TRBV18 and TRBJ2-3; 8 bases map to TRBD1. Looked up from germline, CDR1 is KGHSH and CDR2 is LQKENI. There are 17 residues in the CDR3. Trimming removed 5 bases from V and 4 bases from J; junction bases left unmatched: 14. CDR3 in amino acids: CASSYKRSQGAADTQYF. The CDR3 coding sequence is TGTGCCAGCTCATATAAAAGGTCGCAGGGGGCCGCAGATACGCAGTATTTT.

V usage is TRBV12-3 or TRBV12-4 and J usage is TRBJ2-1; no reliable D call. Trimming removed 6 bases at V and 3 bases at J, with 3 bases between. This CDR3 is built from 11 residues. CDR3 DNA: TGTGCCAGCAGATACTACAATGAGCAGTTCTTC. Protein: CASRYYNEQFF.